This T cell receptor (beta chain) emerged from a study of naive CD8 T cells in extremely preterm neonates. As to this clone: Its matching antigen is unknown.

V was cut by 1 base and J by 0 bases, with 7 bases left in between. This CDR3 contains 15 residues. Per germline, CDR1 SGHVS and CDR2 FQNEAQ. Using immunoSEQ multiplex PCR, the repertoire was profiled, and TCRdb retains in-frame clones only, with some absent. The table shows 7,500 to 9,500 clones, with 95% to 98% occurring only once. Deliveries were elective term cesareans at roughly 35-41 weeks, with no labor or membrane rupture. Sorting kept Annexin V-negative CD3+CD8+CD45RA+CCR7+ naive T cells. Study-wide results and caveats: Preterm CDR3s were shorter than older groups', with fewer N additions and less trimming.

This chain links TRBV7-8 with TRBJ2-1; D is uncertain. The sequenced sample was naive CD8+ T cells from cord blood. The receptor comes from a newborn in good health. The CDR3: CASSLVGSSYNEQFF. CDR3 nucleotides: TGTGCCAGCAGCTTAGTGGGCAGCTCCTACAATGAGCAGTTCTTC. Looking up the rest from reference TRBV7-8 and TRBJ2-1 gives the full variable domain: GAGVSQSPRYKVAKRGQDVALRCDPISGHVSLFWYQQALGQGPEFLTYFQNEAQLDKSGLPSDRFFAERPEGSVSTLKIQRTQQEDSAVYLCASSLVGSSYNEQFFGPGTRLTVL.